Listed below are T cell receptor beta chains from one sample, sequenced in a study of T-cell memory formation after mild COVID-19. TCRdb independently ran MiXCR on the 5' RACE reads; one entry per CDR3 protein. Among about 470,000 distinct CDR3 sequences, 15% to 20% were seen once, and the ten largest hold roughly an eighth. Sequencing input: PBMCs or a T cell subset sorted from them (not recorded which). These receptors were taken from an adult woman who had mild COVID-19 (a few samples of this study predate the infection). Cell type and time point are not known. CDR3s leave out the opening cysteine and the closing phenylalanine or tryptophan.

v_call: TRBV9; cdr3_aa: ASTGGWGAYNEQF
v_call: TRBV3-1; cdr3_aa: ASSQNSVLETQY
v_call: TRBV7-2; cdr3_aa: ASSLGSSGRYNTQY
v_call: TRBV20-1; cdr3_aa: SARGMGTGKSYNEQF
v_call: TRBV2; cdr3_aa: ASSEGTSFINEQF
v_call: TRBV28; cdr3_aa: ASKGPLEWDTKNIQY
v_call: TRBV6-1; cdr3_aa: ASKNLEGFGDEQY
v_call: TRBV5-8; cdr3_aa: ASSLGWTRGNEQF
v_call: TRBV12-5; cdr3_aa: ASGPGVPNEQF
v_call: TRBV20-1; cdr3_aa: SASYPGVLYGYT
v_call: TRBV20-1; cdr3_aa: SASVGTSTDTQY
v_call: TRBV5-1; cdr3_aa: ASNISPGTGNTGELF
v_call: TRBV6-1; cdr3_aa: ASSEVGENTEAF
v_call: TRBV6-5; cdr3_aa: ASSSYGVLTDTQY
v_call: TRBV5-1; cdr3_aa: ASSPTTGLGTEAF
v_call: TRBV24-1; cdr3_aa: ATSGPSWDSNQPQH
v_call: TRBV4-2; cdr3_aa: ASSQSTVSNQPQH
v_call: TRBV24-1; cdr3_aa: ATSASLTSGGAGNTGELF
v_call: TRBV30; cdr3_aa: AWTVSLTSGRRYNEQF
v_call: TRBV24-1; cdr3_aa: ATSQGWNTGELF
v_call: TRBV9; cdr3_aa: ASSNLAGGTKETQY
v_call: TRBV5-4; cdr3_aa: ASSEGAGPPWGETQY
v_call: TRBV4-1; cdr3_aa: ASSHPSEAGQY
v_call: TRBV7-9; cdr3_aa: ASSQSGLAGHNEQF
v_call: TRBV20-1; cdr3_aa: SARDGTGGIVEQY
v_call: TRBV12-3/TRBV12-4; cdr3_aa: ASSTHRDTRMNTEAF
v_call: TRBV3-1; cdr3_aa: ASSQERDSGSPGANVLT
v_call: TRBV6-2/TRBV6-3; cdr3_aa: ASSSSGGYYYEQY
v_call: TRBV12-3/TRBV12-4; cdr3_aa: ASSPPAGVAGNTIY
v_call: TRBV29-1; cdr3_aa: SSRQGGRNNEQF
v_call: TRBV13; cdr3_aa: ASSLYGETYEQY
v_call: TRBV13; cdr3_aa: ASRVLGYEQY
v_call: TRBV7-2; cdr3_aa: ASSPRLAEIRD
v_call: TRBV11-2; cdr3_aa: ASSLGTGDTEKLF
v_call: TRBV2; cdr3_aa: ASSVGSVQGSPLH
v_call: TRBV6-2/TRBV6-3; cdr3_aa: ATGGAYEQY
v_call: TRBV12-3/TRBV12-4; cdr3_aa: ASSSRGQTLAKNIQY
v_call: TRBV14; cdr3_aa: ASSRTSGSGADTQY
v_call: TRBV20-1; cdr3_aa: SARVPLGYNEQF
v_call: TRBV7-3; cdr3_aa: ASSPTSGSALAEQF
v_call: TRBV7-6; cdr3_aa: ASSYGGGSYEQF
v_call: TRBV4-3; cdr3_aa: ASSQTSARGEQY
v_call: TRBV12-3/TRBV12-4; cdr3_aa: ASIPLTDGTDTQY
v_call: TRBV5-1; cdr3_aa: ASSPGQAADTQY
v_call: TRBV4-3; cdr3_aa: ASSQDLWREIGNYNEQF
v_call: TRBV4-1; cdr3_aa: ASSQDALGGSNEQF
v_call: TRBV19; cdr3_aa: ASSPLSRGGNQPQH
v_call: TRBV7-9; cdr3_aa: ASSPPDRESEAF
v_call: TRBV7-8; cdr3_aa: ASPVSTNQPQH
v_call: TRBV12-3/TRBV12-4; cdr3_aa: ASRQDLTTEAF
v_call: TRBV7-2; cdr3_aa: ASSSYGSSGNTIY
v_call: TRBV4-3; cdr3_aa: ASSQDPQGANTEAF
v_call: TRBV29-1; cdr3_aa: SVGTTNNEQF
v_call: TRBV3-1; cdr3_aa: ASSPLGAWYNEQF